These 2 T cell receptor beta chains originate from one sample sequenced in a study of vaccination effects on CD4 cells after COVID-19. The culture ran for around nine days before CD4+ T cells were isolated. BNT162b2 vaccine or mRNA-1273 vaccine was given to participants in two doses. Their antigens remain unidentified. TCRdb's table, derived via immunoSEQ multiplex PCR, lists solely in-frame clones and lacks some. The data show about 57,000 clones, around 73% seen once. Source: CD4+ T cells from PBMCs cultured without peptide, taken after COVID-19 vaccination. The source is a human donor who received a COVID-19 vaccine.

The chain has TRBV5-6 and TRBJ1-5, with 7 nucleotides matching TRBD1. The germline gives CDR1 SGHDT, CDR2 YYEEEE. V dropped 3 bases and J dropped 4; count of bases not matched to a gene: 4. CDR3 length: 14 residues. CDR3 DNA: TGTGCCAGCAGCTACAGGGGTTCAAATCAGCCCCAGCATTTT. Translating gives CASSYRGSNQPQHF.

Sample share makes this clone medium-sized. The chain has TRBV4-1 and TRBJ2-1, with 9 bases lining up with TRBD2. J was trimmed by 7 bases and V by 4 bases; bases with no gene match: 14. CDR1 is MGHRA, CDR2 YSYEKL, per germline. The CDR3 loop spans 17 amino acids. The CDR3 here is CASSPLWASGTRNEQFF. The CDR3 DNA is TGCGCCAGCAGCCCCCTATGGGCTAGCGGGACTAGGAATGAGCAGTTCTTC.